A single sample gave rise to the 5 T cell receptor beta chains below, sequenced in a study of T cells after yellow fever vaccination. Via MiXCR, TCRdb re-called the 5' RACE reads, giving one row per CDR3 protein. The table includes 170,000 or so distinct CDR3 sequences, 6.2% detected once. The sample here was CD4+ T cells sorted from PBMCs, taken on the day of the first yellow fever vaccination. These receptor sequences come from a man younger than 35 who received the YFV17D yellow fever vaccine.

The chain is built from TRBV7-9 and TRBJ1-3; TRBD1 agrees at 9 bases. The CDR3 loop spans 14 amino acids. V was clipped by 5 bases and J by 7 bases; unmatched bases: 6. In germline, CDR1 is SEHNR, CDR2 FQNEAQ (reference sequence). DNA of the CDR3: TGTGCCAGCAGCCAGGGACAGGGTATGAACACCATATATTTT. This encodes CASSQGQGMNTIYF.

CDR3 sequence reads: CASSFSGTGGNTIYF. The CDR3 coding sequence is TGCGCCAGCAGCTTCTCCGGGACAGGGGGAAACACCATATATTTT. V usage is TRBV5-1 and J usage is TRBJ1-3; TRBD1 aligns across 9 bases. Germline assignment: CDR1 SGHRS and CDR2 YFSETQ. The CDR3 loop spans 15 amino acids. J lost 4 bases, V lost 2 bases, and 4 bases had no gene match.

This chain uses TRBV2 with TRBJ2-4, with 7 bases identical to TRBD1. The germline V gene encodes CDR1 SNHLY and CDR2 FYNNEI. The CDR3 length is 15 residues. V shed 6 bases and J 0 bases; nucleotides not matched to a gene: 5. CDR3 amino acids: CASRKQGLAKNIQYF. The CDR3 bases are TGTGCCAGCAGAAAACAGGGGCTAGCCAAAAACATTCAGTACTTC.

This clonotype was found many times. This chain connects TRBV9 to TRBJ2-3; 7 bases agree with TRBD1. CDR3 length: 14 residues. With 0 bases clipped from V and 9 bases from J, the junction kept 7 bases outside the gene matches. Looked up from germline, CDR1 is SGDLS and CDR2 is YYNGEE. This CDR3 reads CASSVEWTGQTQYF. In DNA form, the CDR3 reads TGTGCCAGCAGCGTAGAGTGGACAGGCCAAACGCAGTATTTT.

This clonotype turned up a few times. The chain employs TRBV7-2 and TRBJ2-7, with 12 nucleotides matching TRBD2. The germline V gene encodes CDR1 SGHTA and CDR2 FQGNSA. The CDR3 covers 15 residues. Unmatched junction bases numbered 6, after V lost 5 bases and J lost 4 bases. The CDR3: CASSDKTSGGYEQYF. The CDR3 DNA sequence: TGTGCCAGCAGCGACAAGACTAGCGGGGGTTACGAGCAGTACTTC.